Sequencing of this TCR beta chain was carried out in a study of T cell changes during pregnancy in multiple sclerosis. The CDR3 has 13 amino acids. V lost 2 bases to trimming and J lost 1 base, with 6 bases between them. Germline V gene lookup returns CDR1 MNHEY and CDR2 SVGAGI. The assay was immunoSEQ multiplex PCR, and TCRdb's table has in-frame clones only and misses some. The sample yields under 90,000 clones, just over 90% seen once. For this clone: The sample has other DNA sequences that encode this CDR3 too.

This clonotype was obtained from a female donor in good health, enrolled as a control in a pregnancy study. The source was peripheral blood, collected in the second trimester of pregnancy. The genes are TRBV6-5 and TRBJ2-7; D is undetermined. The CDR3, as DNA: TGTGCCAGCAGTTACGCAGGTTCCTACGAGCAGTACTTC. This sequence encodes CASSYAGSYEQYF.